This T cell receptor (beta chain) was sequenced for a study of radiation and T cells in renal cell carcinoma. TCRdb keeps only in-frame clones here, not all; method: immunoSEQ multiplex PCR. The sample shows tens of thousands of clones, 89% of them seen only once. Study-level findings and limits: Baseline intratumoral clonotype presence is unknown without pretreatment biopsies. Top tumor clonotypes rose in blood 2 weeks post-radiation, then contracted.

This clone was recorded a few times. The target antigen is unknown. From germline, CDR1 is MNHEY and CDR2 SVGAGI. The CDR3 sequence is 13 residues long. Trimming pared 6 bases from V and 13 bases from J, leaving 16 bases between. Time point here: blood 4 weeks post-SBRT, at nephrectomy. Noted treatment: 15 Gy SBRT to primary tumor, nephrectomy 4 weeks later. Nephrectomy followed 15 Gy stereotactic body radiation by 4 weeks. The patient's renal cell carcinoma had clear cell pathology. The clonotype was recovered from a woman in her 70s with renal cell carcinoma. The rearrangement links TRBV6-5 to TRBJ1-6; weak D call: TRBD1 (6 bases). Specimen: blood, collected from a patient whose treatment included radiotherapy and nephrectomy. CDR3 loop: CASRGTRQSPLHF. DNA of the CDR3: TGTGCCAGCAGGGGGACACGTCAATCGCCCCTCCACTTT.